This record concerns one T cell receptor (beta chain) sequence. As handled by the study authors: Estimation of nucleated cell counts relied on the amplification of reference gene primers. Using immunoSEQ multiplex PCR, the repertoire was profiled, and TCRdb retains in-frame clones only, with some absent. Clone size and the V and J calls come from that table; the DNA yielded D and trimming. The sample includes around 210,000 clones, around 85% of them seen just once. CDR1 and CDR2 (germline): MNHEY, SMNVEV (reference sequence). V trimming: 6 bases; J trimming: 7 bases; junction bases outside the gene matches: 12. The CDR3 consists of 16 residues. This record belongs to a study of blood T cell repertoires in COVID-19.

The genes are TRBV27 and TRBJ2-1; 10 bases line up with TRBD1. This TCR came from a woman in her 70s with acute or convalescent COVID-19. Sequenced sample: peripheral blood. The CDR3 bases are TGTGCCAGCAGGCAATCTCGGGGGACAGGGGAGAATGAGCAGTTCTTC. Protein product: CASRQSRGTGENEQFF.